The 14 T cell receptor beta chains below come from one sample, sequenced in a study of regulatory T cells in long-lasting Graves disease. The time point was: newly diagnosed GD, antithyroid drugs for less than 3 months. PBMC RNA served as the TCR library source. Relying on iRepertoire HTBI primers and Arm-PCR of CDR3 regions, the team built TCR beta libraries. TCRdb recomputed calls from the multiplex PCR reads with MiXCR, one row per CDR3 protein. The table records 400,000 to 500,000 distinct CDR3 sequences, around 15% of them present only once. These data were also reused for a study on T cells in Graves' hyperthyroidism and ophthalmopathy.

Sequencing used peripheral blood mononuclear cells (PBMCs), obtained at new diagnosis, from a patient treated with antithyroid drugs. These receptors were obtained from a woman aged 30 to 39 with Graves disease.

This clonotype has ten or more counts. The CDR3 spells CASSLVNNEQFF. DNA for the CDR3: TGTGCCAGCAGCTTAGTAAACAATGAGCAGTTCTTC. The chain links TRBV7-2 to TRBJ2-1, with unresolved D. V was cut by 1 base and J by 5 bases, with 3 bases left in between. Germline values: CDR1 SGHTA, CDR2 FQGNSA. This CDR3 contains 12 residues.

The count of this clonotype is one. This chain joins TRBV9 and TRBJ2-2; D is ambiguous. This CDR3 contains 17 residues. Per the germline V gene, CDR1 is SGDLS and CDR2 is YYNGEE. Trimming left V 0 bases short and J 1 base short, with 13 bases between. The CDR3 reads CASSVDFQKLNTGELFF. As DNA, the CDR3 is TGTGCCAGCAGCGTAGATTTTCAGAAGTTGAACACCGGGGAGCTGTTTTTT.

On this clonotype itself: Since a much larger clone is just one base distant, this may be a read error. V usage is TRBV19 and J usage is TRBJ1-5; perhaps TRBD1 as D (5 bases). CDR3 length: 15 residues. The germline V and J ends were trimmed by 4 bases and 6 bases, with 16 bases remaining between them. Germline V gene sequence: CDR1 LNHDA, CDR2 SQIVND (reference sequence). The CDR3 loop is CASSSGQGSGQPQHF. The CDR3 DNA reads as TGTGCCAGTAGTAGTGGGCAGGGATCTGGTCAGCCCCAGCATTTT.

This clonotype was counted between two and nine times. One junction end disagrees with the germline gene, perhaps due to a read error. The chain has TRBV4-1 and TRBJ1-1; D gene unclear. Germline loops: CDR1 MGHRA, CDR2 YSYEKL. The CDR3 runs to 15 residues. The CDR3 DNA sequence: TGTGCCAGCAGCCAAGTTGGGGATGGTAACACTGAAGCTTTCTTT. It specifies CASSQVGDGNTEAFF.

With regard to this clonotype: This likely comes from a read error, as the CDR3 has no conserved phenylalanine or tryptophan at its end. The chain uses TRBV28 and TRBJ1-2; D unclear. The germline CDR1 and CDR2 sequences are MDHEN and SYDVKM. V was shortened by 4 bases and J by 4 bases, with 7 bases between the two germline ends. CDR3 length: 12 amino acids. The CDR3 sequence: CASSSGAYGYTS. CDR3 coding DNA: TGTGCCAGCAGTTCCGGCGCCTATGGCTACACCTCC.

This clonotype appeared a few times. The genes are TRBV19 and TRBJ2-7; 8 bases map to TRBD2. V shed 1 base and J 2 bases; nucleotides not matched to a gene: 4. The germline V gene has CDR1 LNHDA and CDR2 SQIVND (reference sequence). The CDR3 consists of 15 residues. The CDR3 bases are TGTGCCAGTAGTATAGGAGCGGGAGCCCCCTACGAGCAGTACTTC. It yields the protein CASSIGAGAPYEQYF.

This clonotype was seen at least ten times. V usage is TRBV11-3 and J usage is TRBJ2-3; 10 nucleotides align to TRBD2. Trimming cost V 5 bases and J 1 base; bases outside gene matches: 6. The CDR3 is 16 residues long. Germline V gene lookup returns CDR1 SGHNT and CDR2 YENEEA. The chain's CDR3 is CASSLGLAEGTDTQYF. CDR3 coding DNA: TGTGCCAGCAGCCTCGGACTAGCGGAGGGCACAGATACGCAGTATTTT.

The table lists this clonotype with many counts. J is TRBJ2-7 and V is TRBV2, with 9 bases lining up with TRBD2. This CDR3 is built from 13 residues. The trim removed 7 bases at V and 3 bases at J, leaving 4 bases unmatched. The germline CDR1 and CDR2 sequences are SNHLY and FYNNEI. CDR3 nucleotides: TGTGCCAGCAAGCGGGAGGAATACTACGAGCAGTACTTC. It specifies CASKREEYYEQYF.

The CDR3: CSGRTHNTGELFF. For the CDR3, the DNA is TGCAGTGGCCGGACACACAACACCGGGGAGCTGTTTTTT. The genes are TRBV20-1 and TRBJ2-2; maybe TRBD1 (5 bases). Germline V gene sequence: CDR1 DFQATT, CDR2 SNEGSKA (reference sequence). V lost 7 bases and J 2 bases, leaving 11 bases between the germline ends. The CDR3 sequence is 13 residues long.

A few counts support this clonotype. The V gene is TRBV29-1, the J gene TRBJ1-2; no reliable D call. CDR3 length: 14 amino acids. Germline values: CDR1 SQVTM, CDR2 ANQGSEA. Between the trimmed V and J ends, which lost 1 base and 8 bases, there was a span of 17 bases. CDR3 coding DNA: TGCAGCGTTGAAGGCGGCAGCACCACCGCCGGCTACACCTTC. As protein: CSVEGGSTTAGYTF.

This clonotype was observed many times. The chain carries TRBV3-1 and TRBJ1-4; D ambiguous. CDR3 length: 15 amino acids. Trimming removed 4 bases from V and 0 bases from J, with 9 bases in between. In germline, CDR1 is LGHDT, CDR2 YNNKEL (reference sequence). The chain's CDR3 is CASSPTWTTNEKLFF. As DNA, the CDR3 is TGTGCCAGCAGCCCCACCTGGACAACTAATGAAAAACTGTTTTTT.

V and J are TRBV4-3 and TRBJ2-1; a weak D match, TRBD2 (5 bases). CDR3 size: 13 residues. Trimming stripped 0 bases from V and 8 bases from J, with 8 bases between. Germline CDR1 reads LGHNA; CDR2 reads YSLEER. For the CDR3, the DNA is TGCGCCAGCAGCCAAGATTCCGGGGATGAGCAGTTCTTC. Protein product: CASSQDSGDEQFF.

This clonotype was recorded a few times. The V gene is TRBV25-1, the J gene TRBJ2-1, with a possible D match to TRBD1 (6 bases). The V gene lost 5 bases and the J gene lost 7 bases, with 15 bases spanning the gap. The CDR3 consists of 14 residues. From germline, CDR1 is MGHDK and CDR2 SYGVNS. The CDR3 DNA follows: TGTGCCAGCAGTAAAAAAACAGGGCGGAATGAGCAGTTCTTC. This translates into CASSKKTGRNEQFF.

This clonotype has a handful of counts. V gene TRBV7-9 combines with J gene TRBJ2-1; 12 bases agree with TRBD2. The CDR3 extends over 20 amino acids. Germline assignment: CDR1 SEHNR and CDR2 FQNEAQ (reference sequence). After removal of 1 base from V and 0 bases from J, the junction contained 10 bases not matched to a gene. CDR3 coding DNA: TGTGCCAGCAGCTTAGTGTCTGCGACTAGCGGGAGACACTCCTACAATGAGCAGTTCTTC. This translates into CASSLVSATSGRHSYNEQFF.